The T cell receptor (beta chain) under discussion was sequenced for a study of T cell responses to AZD1222 COVID-19 vaccine. Assay: immunoSEQ multiplex PCR; the TCRdb copy retains only in-frame clones and omits some. This sample has about 180,000 clones, with roughly 91% found just once. The CDR3 is made up of 13 amino acids. Trimming stripped 4 bases from V and 7 bases from J, with 8 bases between. CDR1 and CDR2 from the germline V gene are LNHDA and SQIVND (reference sequence). The sequence came from an adult in good health. J is TRBJ1-6 and V is TRBV19, with TRBD1 as a possible D gene (5 bases). Sequencing used peripheral blood, obtained on day 0 of AZD1222 vaccination. This CDR3 reads CASSTRQNSPLHF. CDR3 coding DNA: TGTGCCAGTAGTACCCGACAGAATTCACCCCTCCACTTT.